These 2 T cell receptor beta chains were all obtained from the same sample, sequenced in a study of cytomegalovirus exposure and HLA in healthy donors. The PCR ran on 60 Vbeta and 13 Jbeta primers. Method: immunoSEQ multiplex PCR; TCRdb's copy keeps in-frame clones and lacks some. This repertoire shows approximately 89,000 clones, 62% found once; its top ten account for 4.5% to 5.5%. The sequenced sample was PBMCs. The source of these receptors is a woman in her 30s in good health and CMV-seropositive.

The chain uses TRBV5-4 and TRBJ1-3; D gene unclear. Deletions cut 0 bases from V and 0 bases from J, with 4 bases between. This CDR3 spans 14 amino acids. CDR1 is SGHNT, CDR2 YYREEE, per germline (reference sequence). CDR3 nucleotides: TGTGCCAGCAGCTTGGCAGGCTCTGGAAACACCATATATTTT. Its protein product is CASSLAGSGNTIYF.

This chain links TRBV11-2 with TRBJ2-3, with 8 bases that match TRBD2. Germline CDR1 SGHAT, CDR2 FQNNGV. Trimming at V came to 5 bases and at J to 3 bases, leaving 10 bases not matched to a gene. The length of the CDR3 is 16 residues. The CDR3 nucleotides read TGTGCCAGCAGCGTCTCCGGGACTAGTCGGACAGATACGCAGTATTTT. It codes for CASSVSGTSRTDTQYF.